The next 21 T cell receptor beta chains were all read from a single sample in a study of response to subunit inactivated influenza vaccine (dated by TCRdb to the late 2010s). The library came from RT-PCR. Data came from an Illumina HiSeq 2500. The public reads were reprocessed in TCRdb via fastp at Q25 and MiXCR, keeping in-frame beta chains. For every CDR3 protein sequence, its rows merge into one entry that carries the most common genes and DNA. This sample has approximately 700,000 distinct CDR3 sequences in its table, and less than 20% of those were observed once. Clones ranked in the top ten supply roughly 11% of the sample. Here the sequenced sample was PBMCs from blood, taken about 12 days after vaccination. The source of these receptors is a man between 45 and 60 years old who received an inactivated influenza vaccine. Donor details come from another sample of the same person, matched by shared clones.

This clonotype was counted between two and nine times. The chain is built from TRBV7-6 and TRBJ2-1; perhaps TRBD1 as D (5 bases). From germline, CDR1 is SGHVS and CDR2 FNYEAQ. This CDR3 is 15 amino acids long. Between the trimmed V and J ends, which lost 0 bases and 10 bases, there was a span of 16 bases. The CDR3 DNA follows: TGTGCCAGCAGCTTAGCTCACCGTGGGAAGGGGGAGCAGTTCTTC. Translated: CASSLAHRGKGEQFF. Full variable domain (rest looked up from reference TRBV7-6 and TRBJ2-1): GAGVSQSPRYKVTKRGQDVALRCDPISGHVSLYWYRQALGQGPEFLTYFNYEAQQDKSGLPNDRFSAERPEGSISTLTIQRTEQRDSAMYRCASSLAHRGKGEQFFGPGTRLTVL.

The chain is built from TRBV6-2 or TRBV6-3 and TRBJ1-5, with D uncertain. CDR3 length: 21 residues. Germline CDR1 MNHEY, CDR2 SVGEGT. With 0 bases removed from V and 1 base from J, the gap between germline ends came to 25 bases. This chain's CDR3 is CASSYSRRAVVSQGSNQPQHF. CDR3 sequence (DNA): TGTGCCAGCAGTTACTCCCGACGGGCGGTAGTCTCCCAAGGGAGCAATCAGCCCCAGCATTTT.

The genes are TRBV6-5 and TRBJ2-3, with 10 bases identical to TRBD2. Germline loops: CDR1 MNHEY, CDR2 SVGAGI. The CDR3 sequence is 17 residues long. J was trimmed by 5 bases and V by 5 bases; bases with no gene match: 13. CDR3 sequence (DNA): TGTGCCAGCAGTAACGTCCAGCGGGGGGGCGGGGAAGATACGCAGTATTTT. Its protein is CASSNVQRGGGEDTQYF.

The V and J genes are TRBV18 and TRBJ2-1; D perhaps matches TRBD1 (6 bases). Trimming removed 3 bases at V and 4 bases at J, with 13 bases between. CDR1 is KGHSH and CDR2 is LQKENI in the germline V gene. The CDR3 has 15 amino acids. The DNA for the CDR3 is TGTGCCAGCTCACCCAGGGGTCCAGGATACAATGAGCAGTTCTTC. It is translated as CASSPRGPGYNEQFF.

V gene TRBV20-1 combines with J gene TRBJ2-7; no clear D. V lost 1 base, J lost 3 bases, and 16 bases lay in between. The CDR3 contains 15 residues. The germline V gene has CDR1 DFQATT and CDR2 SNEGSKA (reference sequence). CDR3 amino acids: CSARGHTRTIYEQYF. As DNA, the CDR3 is TGCAGTGCTAGAGGACATACCCGGACGATCTACGAGCAGTACTTC.

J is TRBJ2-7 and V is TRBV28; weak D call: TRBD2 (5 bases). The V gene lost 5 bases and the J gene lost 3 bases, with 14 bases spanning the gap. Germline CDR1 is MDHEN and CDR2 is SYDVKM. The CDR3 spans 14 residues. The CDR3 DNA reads TGTGCCAGCAGTGGTATTCGGAGGATCTACGAGCAGTACTTC. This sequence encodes CASSGIRRIYEQYF.

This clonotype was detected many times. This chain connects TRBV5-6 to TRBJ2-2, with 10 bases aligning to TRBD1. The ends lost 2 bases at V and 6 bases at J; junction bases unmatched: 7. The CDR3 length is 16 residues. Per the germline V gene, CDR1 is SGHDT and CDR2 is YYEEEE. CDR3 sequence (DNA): TGTGCCAGCAGCTTATTGGGGACAGGGGATTCCGGGGAGCTGTTTTTT. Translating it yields CASSLLGTGDSGELFF.

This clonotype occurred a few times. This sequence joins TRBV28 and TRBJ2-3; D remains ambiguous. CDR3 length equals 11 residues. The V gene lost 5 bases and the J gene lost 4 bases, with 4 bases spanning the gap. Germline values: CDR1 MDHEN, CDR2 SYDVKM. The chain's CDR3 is CASSAPDTQYF. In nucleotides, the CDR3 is TGTGCCAGCAGTGCCCCAGATACGCAGTATTTT.

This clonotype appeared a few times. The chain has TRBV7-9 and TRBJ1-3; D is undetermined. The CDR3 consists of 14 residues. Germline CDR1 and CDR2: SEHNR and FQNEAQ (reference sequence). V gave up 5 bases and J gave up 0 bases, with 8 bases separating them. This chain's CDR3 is CASSIRRSGNTIYF. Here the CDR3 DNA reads TGTGCCAGCAGCATCAGACGCTCTGGAAACACCATATATTTT.

The DNA of the CDR3 is TGTGCCAGCAGCCCAGGACAGTTGAAAAACATTCAGTACTTC. It is translated as CASSPGQLKNIQYF. The rearrangement links TRBV11-2 to TRBJ2-4; D is perhaps TRBD1 (6 bases). Germline values: CDR1 SGHAT, CDR2 FQNNGV. V was cut by 5 bases and J by 4 bases, with 12 bases left in between. This CDR3 has 14 amino acids.

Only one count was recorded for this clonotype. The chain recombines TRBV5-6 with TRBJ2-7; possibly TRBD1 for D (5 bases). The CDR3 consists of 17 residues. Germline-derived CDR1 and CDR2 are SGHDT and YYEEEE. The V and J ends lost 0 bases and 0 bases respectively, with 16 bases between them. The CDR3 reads CASSLARDVSRSYEQYF. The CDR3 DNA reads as TGTGCCAGCAGCTTGGCCAGGGATGTTTCGCGCTCCTACGAGCAGTACTTC. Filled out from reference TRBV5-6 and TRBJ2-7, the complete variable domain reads DAGVTQSPTHLIKTRGQQVTLRCSPKSGHDTVSWYQQALGQGPQFIFQYYEEEERQRGNFPDRFSGHQFPNYSSELNVNALLLGDSALYLCASSLARDVSRSYEQYFGPGTRLTVT.

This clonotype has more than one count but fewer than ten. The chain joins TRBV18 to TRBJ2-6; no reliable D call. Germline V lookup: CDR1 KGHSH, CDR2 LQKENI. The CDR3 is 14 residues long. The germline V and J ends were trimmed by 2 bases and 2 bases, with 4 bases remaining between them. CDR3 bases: TGTGCCAGCTCACCAGGGGCTGGGGCCAACGTCCTGACTTTC. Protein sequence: CASSPGAGANVLTF.

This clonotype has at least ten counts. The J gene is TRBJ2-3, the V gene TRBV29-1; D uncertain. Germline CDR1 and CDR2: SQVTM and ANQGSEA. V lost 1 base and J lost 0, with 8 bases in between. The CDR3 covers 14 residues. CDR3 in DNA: TGCAGCGTTGAAGGGCTGCCTAGCACAGATACGCAGTATTTT. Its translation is CSVEGLPSTDTQYF.

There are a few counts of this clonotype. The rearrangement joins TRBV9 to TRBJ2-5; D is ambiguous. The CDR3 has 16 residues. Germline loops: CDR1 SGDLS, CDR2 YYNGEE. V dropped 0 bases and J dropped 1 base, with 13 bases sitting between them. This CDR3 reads CASSVAGLLTQETQYF. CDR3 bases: TGTGCCAGCAGCGTAGCTGGCCTCCTGACCCAAGAGACCCAGTACTTC.

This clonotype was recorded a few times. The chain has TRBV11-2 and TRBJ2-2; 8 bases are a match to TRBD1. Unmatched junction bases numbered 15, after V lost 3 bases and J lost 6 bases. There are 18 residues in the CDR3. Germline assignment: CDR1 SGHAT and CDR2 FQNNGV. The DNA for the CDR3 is TGTGCCAGCAGCTTGACTCGACAGGGGTTGATGTACCCCGGGGAGCTGTTTTTT. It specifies CASSLTRQGLMYPGELFF.

The CDR3 DNA reads TGTGCCAGCAGTTTAGGGGGAGAAGTAGGAGAGACCCAGTACTTC. Protein: CASSLGGEVGETQYF. The chain is built from TRBV12-3 or TRBV12-4 and TRBJ2-5, with D possibly matching TRBD2 (5 bases). V lost 1 base to trimming and J lost 4 bases, with 13 bases between them. This CDR3 region has 15 residues.

The CDR3 DNA sequence: TGCAGCGTTGAAGGGACCAGGGGTAGCAATCAGCCCCAGCATTTT. This translates into CSVEGTRGSNQPQHF. The chain uses TRBV29-1 and TRBJ1-5; tentatively, D is TRBD1 (6 bases). This CDR3 has 15 residues. Germline CDR1 SQVTM, CDR2 ANQGSEA. V was trimmed by 1 base and J by 0 bases, leaving 10 bases between them.

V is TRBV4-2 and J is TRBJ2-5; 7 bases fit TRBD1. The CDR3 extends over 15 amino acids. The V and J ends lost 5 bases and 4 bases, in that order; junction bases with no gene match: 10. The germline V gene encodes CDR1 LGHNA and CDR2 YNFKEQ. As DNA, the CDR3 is TGTGCCAGCAGCGGGACAGCCGGGCAGGGAGAGACCCAGTACTTC. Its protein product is CASSGTAGQGETQYF.

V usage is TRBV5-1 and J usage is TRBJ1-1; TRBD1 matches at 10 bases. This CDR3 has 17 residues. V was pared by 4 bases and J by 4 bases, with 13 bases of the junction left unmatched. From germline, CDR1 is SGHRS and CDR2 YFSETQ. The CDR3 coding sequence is TGCGCCAGCAGCCCTATTGACAGGGGGCGATGGGGCACTGAAGCTTTCTTT. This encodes CASSPIDRGRWGTEAFF.

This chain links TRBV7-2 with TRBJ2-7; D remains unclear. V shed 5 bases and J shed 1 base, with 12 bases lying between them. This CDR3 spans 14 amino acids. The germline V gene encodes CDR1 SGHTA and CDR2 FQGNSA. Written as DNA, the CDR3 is TGTGCCAGCAGCCTTTTGGGCCCTTCCTACGAGCAGTACTTC. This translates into CASSLLGPSYEQYF.

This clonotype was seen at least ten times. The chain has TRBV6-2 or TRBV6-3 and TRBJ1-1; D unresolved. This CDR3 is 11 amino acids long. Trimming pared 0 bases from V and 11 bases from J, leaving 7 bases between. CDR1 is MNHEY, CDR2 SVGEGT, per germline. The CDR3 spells CASSYSGRAFF. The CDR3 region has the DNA TGTGCCAGCAGTTACTCGGGGAGGGCTTTCTTT.